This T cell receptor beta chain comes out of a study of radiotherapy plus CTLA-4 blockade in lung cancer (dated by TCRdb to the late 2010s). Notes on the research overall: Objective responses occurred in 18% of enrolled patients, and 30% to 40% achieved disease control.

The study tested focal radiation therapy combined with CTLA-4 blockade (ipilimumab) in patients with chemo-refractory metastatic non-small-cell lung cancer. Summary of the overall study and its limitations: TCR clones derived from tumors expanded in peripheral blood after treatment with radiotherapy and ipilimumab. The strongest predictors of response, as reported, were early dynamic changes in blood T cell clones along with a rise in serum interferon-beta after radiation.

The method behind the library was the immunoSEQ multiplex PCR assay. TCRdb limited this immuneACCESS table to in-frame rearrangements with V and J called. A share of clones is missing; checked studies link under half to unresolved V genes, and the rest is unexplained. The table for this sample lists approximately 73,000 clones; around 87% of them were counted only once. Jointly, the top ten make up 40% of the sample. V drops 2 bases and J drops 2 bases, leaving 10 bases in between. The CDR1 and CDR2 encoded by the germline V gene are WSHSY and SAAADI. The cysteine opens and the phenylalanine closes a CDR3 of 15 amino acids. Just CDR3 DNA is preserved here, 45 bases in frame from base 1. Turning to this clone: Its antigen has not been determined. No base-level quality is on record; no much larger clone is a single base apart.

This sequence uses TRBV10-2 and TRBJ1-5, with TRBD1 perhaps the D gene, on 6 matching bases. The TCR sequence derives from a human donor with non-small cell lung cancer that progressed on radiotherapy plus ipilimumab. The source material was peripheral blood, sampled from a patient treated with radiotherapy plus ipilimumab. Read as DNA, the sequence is TGCGCCAGCAGTGAGCACAGGGCGGGCAATCAGCCCCAGCATTTT. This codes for CASSEHRAGNQPQHF.